Below, 19 T cell receptor beta chains from the same sample are listed, as sequenced in a study of a mutant IDH1 vaccine in newly diagnosed glioma. As for time point: week 11, during vaccination. Vaccination comprised doses that each held 300 ug of mutant IDH1 20-mer peptide, plus topical imiquimod. The antigens of these receptors remain unknown. Some clones are missing from TCRdb's copy, which holds only in-frame ones; the method was immunoSEQ multiplex PCR. The sample carries about 130,000 clones, just under 80% recorded once. This sample comprised PBMCs, obtained from a glioma patient whose treatment included an IDH1 peptide vaccine. The receptors here all came from a man in his forties or fifties with glioma.

The table lists this clone with a few counts. This CDR3 reads CASSLLPTGAGQPQHF. The CDR3 region has the DNA TGCGCCAGCAGCCTACTACCGACAGGGGCGGGTCAGCCCCAGCATTTT. The gene calls are TRBV4-1 and TRBJ1-5, with 8 bases that match TRBD1. V was clipped by 4 bases and J by 6 bases; unmatched bases: 11. This CDR3 contains 16 residues. The germline V gene encodes CDR1 MGHRA and CDR2 YSYEKL.

The rearrangement joins TRBV5-4 to TRBJ2-1, with a tentative D call TRBD2 (6 bases). The CDR3 extends over 13 amino acids. Trimming took 0 bases from V and 9 from J, leaving 10 bases between them. Per germline, CDR1 SGHNT and CDR2 YYREEE (reference sequence). The CDR3 spells CASSLGTSSEQFF. The DNA for the CDR3 is TGTGCCAGCAGCTTGGGAACTAGCAGTGAGCAGTTCTTC.

This chain links TRBV25-1 with TRBJ2-3, with D maybe TRBD1 (6 bases). There are 12 residues in the CDR3. CDR1 is MGHDK and CDR2 is SYGVNS in the germline V gene. The germline V and J ends were trimmed by 5 bases and 6 bases, with 9 bases remaining between them. The CDR3 coding sequence is TGTGCCAGCAGTCTCAGGGGCGATACGCAGTATTTT. Protein sequence: CASSLRGDTQYF.

This clone was seen once. V gene TRBV7-2 combines with J gene TRBJ2-7, with TRBD2 matching 7 bases. The CDR3 spans 14 residues. The germline V gene has CDR1 SGHTA and CDR2 FQGNSA. J lost 1 base, V lost 3 bases, and 3 bases had no gene match. CDR3 sequence: CASSLGGISYEQYF. The CDR3 nucleotides read TGTGCCAGCAGCTTGGGGGGGATTTCCTACGAGCAGTACTTC.

This chain joins TRBV5-1 and TRBJ2-7; TRBD1 agrees at 10 bases. This CDR3 spans 14 amino acids. Unmatched junction bases numbered 3, after V lost 2 bases and J lost 4 bases. CDR1 is SGHRS, CDR2 YFSETQ, per germline. CDR3 DNA: TGCGCCAGCAGCTTCCGGGACAGGGGTTACGAGCAGTACTTC. This sequence encodes CASSFRDRGYEQYF. Full variable domain (rest looked up from reference TRBV5-1 and TRBJ2-7): KAGVTQTPRYLIKTRGQQVTLSCSPISGHRSVSWYQQTPGQGLQFLFEYFSETQRNKGNFPGRFSGRQFSNSRSEMNVSTLELGDSALYLCASSFRDRGYEQYFGPGTRLTVT.

The chain joins TRBV19 to TRBJ2-7, with 7 bases that match TRBD1. This CDR3 region has 12 residues. V shed 5 bases, J shed 6 bases, and the junction held 4 bases outside the gene matches. Germline CDR1 LNHDA, CDR2 SQIVND (reference sequence). In nucleotides, the CDR3 is TGTGCCAGTAGTGTACACAGGGGCGAGCAGTACTTC. Translation: CASSVHRGEQYF.

V and J are TRBV4-1 and TRBJ1-1; D is undetermined. Per the germline V gene, CDR1 is MGHRA and CDR2 is YSYEKL. The CDR3 runs to 14 residues. V was cut by 0 bases and J by 1 base, with 6 bases left in between. Here the CDR3 DNA reads TGCGCCAGCAGCCAAGATCCCTGGAACACTGAAGCTTTCTTT. This translates into CASSQDPWNTEAFF.

The chain links TRBV5-4 to TRBJ2-4; 7 bases align to TRBD2. Germline trimming cut 2 bases from V and 1 base from J; bases unmatched to any gene: 0. The CDR3 consists of 14 residues. From germline, CDR1 is SGHNT and CDR2 YYREEE (reference sequence). CDR3 in amino acids: CASSLAGAKNIQYF. CDR3 DNA: TGTGCCAGCAGCTTAGCGGGGGCCAAAAACATTCAGTACTTC.

The chain joins TRBV4-3 to TRBJ2-2, with TRBD2 matching over 9 bases. The V segment lost 1 base and the J segment 4 bases; nucleotides outside the gene matches: 4. The CDR3 consists of 16 residues. The germline V gene has CDR1 LGHNA and CDR2 YSLEER. In nucleotides, the CDR3 is TGCGCCAGCAGCCAAGGCCTAGCGGGACCCACCGGGGAGCTGTTTTTT. Translation gives CASSQGLAGPTGELFF.

This clone appeared a single time. V and J are TRBV28 and TRBJ1-5, with 9 bases lining up with TRBD1. With 2 bases clipped from V and 2 bases from J, the junction kept 13 bases outside the gene matches. This CDR3 has 19 residues. CDR1 MDHEN and CDR2 SYDVKM come from the germline V gene. The CDR3 spells CASSLIQGALSSGNQPQHF. The CDR3 coding sequence is TGTGCCAGCAGTTTAATACAGGGGGCTTTAAGTAGTGGCAATCAGCCCCAGCATTTT.

The V and J genes are TRBV4-2 and TRBJ1-6; D not certain. V was cut by 0 bases and J by 10 bases, with 13 bases left in between. Germline V gives CDR1 LGHNA, CDR2 YNFKEQ. This CDR3 contains 15 residues. The CDR3 protein is CASSQDPVEGSPLHF. In DNA form, the CDR3 reads TGTGCCAGCAGCCAAGATCCGGTCGAGGGCTCACCCCTCCACTTT.

The chain combines TRBV5-1 with TRBJ2-1, with 8 bases lining up with TRBD2. CDR1 is SGHRS and CDR2 is YFSETQ in the germline V gene. The CDR3 contains 15 residues. J gave up 2 bases and V 1 base, and 2 bases lay outside the gene matches. CDR3 amino acids: CASSLNGGAYNEQFF. The CDR3 nucleotides read TGCGCCAGCAGCTTGAACGGGGGGGCCTACAATGAGCAGTTCTTC. Supplemented by reference TRBV5-1 and TRBJ2-1, the full variable domain reads KAGVTQTPRYLIKTRGQQVTLSCSPISGHRSVSWYQQTPGQGLQFLFEYFSETQRNKGNFPGRFSGRQFSNSRSEMNVSTLELGDSALYLCASSLNGGAYNEQFFGPGTRLTVL.

For the CDR3, the DNA is TGTGCCAGCAGCCTTCGGAGGAAGGCAGGGGTCACAGATACGCAGTATTTT. Translation gives CASSLRRKAGVTDTQYF. The genes are TRBV7-6 and TRBJ2-3, with D maybe TRBD1 (6 bases). Trimming took off 5 bases at V and 2 bases at J, with 20 bases between the two ends. This CDR3 is 17 amino acids long. Germline V lookup: CDR1 SGHVS, CDR2 FNYEAQ.

This rearrangement joins TRBV5-5 to TRBJ2-7; 9 nucleotides align to TRBD1. The CDR3 has 14 amino acids. The V and J ends lost 3 bases and 2 bases, in that order; junction bases with no gene match: 3. Germline lookup yields CDR1 SGHKS and CDR2 YYEKEE (reference sequence). Here the CDR3 DNA reads TGTGCCAGCAGCTCCGGGACAGGGACCTACGAGCAGTACTTC. Encoded protein: CASSSGTGTYEQYF.

This sequence joins TRBV11-2 and TRBJ2-5; TRBD2 agrees at 7 bases. Trimming at V came to 4 bases and at J to 5 bases, leaving 10 bases not matched to a gene. Germline V CDR1 and CDR2: SGHAT, FQNNGV. The CDR3 consists of 15 residues. In DNA form, the CDR3 reads TGTGCCAGCAGCTCTACTGGGAGGGAGGCGGAGACCCAGTACTTC. Its translation: CASSSTGREAETQYF.

This clone appeared a single time. V is TRBV18 and J is TRBJ2-1; possible D gene TRBD1, 6 bases. CDR3 length: 15 amino acids. Germline V gene lookup returns CDR1 KGHSH and CDR2 LQKENI. V gave up 2 bases and J gave up 5 bases, with 13 bases separating them. CDR3 protein: CASSPGIRGNNEQFF. In nucleotides, the CDR3 is TGTGCCAGCTCACCAGGAATCAGGGGCAACAATGAGCAGTTCTTC.

The chain joins TRBV9 to TRBJ2-1; 12 bases align to TRBD2. Looked up from germline, CDR1 is SGDLS and CDR2 is YYNGEE. J gave up 0 bases and V 0 bases, and 1 base lay outside the gene matches. The CDR3 extends over 17 amino acids. The CDR3 sequence is CASSVVTSGSSYNEQFF. CDR3 nucleotide sequence: TGTGCCAGCAGCGTAGTGACTAGCGGGAGCTCCTACAATGAGCAGTTCTTC. Based on the CDR3 plus reference TRBV9 and TRBJ2-1, the full variable domain is DSGVTQTPKHLITATGQRVTLRCSPRSGDLSVYWYQQSLDQGLQFLIQYYNGEERAKGNILERFSAQQFPDLHSELNLSSLELGDSALYFCASSVVTSGSSYNEQFFGPGTRLTVL.

J is TRBJ2-1 and V is TRBV7-6; 9 bases line up with TRBD2. After removal of 5 bases from V and 6 bases from J, the junction contained 8 bases not matched to a gene. Germline V gene sequence: CDR1 SGHVS, CDR2 FNYEAQ. The CDR3 contains 15 residues. CDR3 sequence reads: CASSAGTSRGNEQFF. In DNA form, the CDR3 reads TGTGCCAGCAGCGCAGGGACTAGCAGAGGCAATGAGCAGTTCTTC.

V and J are TRBV2 and TRBJ2-3; maybe TRBD2 (7 bases). Germline CDR1 and CDR2: SNHLY and FYNNEI. The germline V and J ends were trimmed by 2 bases and 5 bases, with 14 bases remaining between them. The length of the CDR3 is 15 residues. CDR3 loop: CASSEWGGAGDTQYF. Here the CDR3 DNA reads TGTGCCAGCAGTGAATGGGGGGGGGCCGGAGATACGCAGTATTTT.